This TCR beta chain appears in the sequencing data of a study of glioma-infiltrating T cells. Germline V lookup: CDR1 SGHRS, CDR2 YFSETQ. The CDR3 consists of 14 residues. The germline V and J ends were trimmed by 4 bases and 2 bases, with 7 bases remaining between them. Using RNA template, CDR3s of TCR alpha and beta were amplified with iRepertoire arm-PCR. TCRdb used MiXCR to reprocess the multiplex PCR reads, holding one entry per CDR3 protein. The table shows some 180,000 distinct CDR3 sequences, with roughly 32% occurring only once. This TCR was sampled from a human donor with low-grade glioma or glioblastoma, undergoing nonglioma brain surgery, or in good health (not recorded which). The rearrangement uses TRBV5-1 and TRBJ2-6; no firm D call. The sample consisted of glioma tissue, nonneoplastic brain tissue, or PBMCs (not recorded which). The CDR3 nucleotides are TGCGCCAGCAGCCCGGCCCCTGGGGCCAACGTCCTGACTTTC. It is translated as CASSPAPGANVLTF.